This record looks at one T cell receptor beta chain sequence and its context. The antigen remains undetermined. Preparing the TCRbeta library involved the use of unique molecular identifiers. TCRdb analysed the PCR reads with MiXCR anew, one entry per CDR3 protein. The profile shows 440,000 or so distinct CDR3 sequences, approximately 41% of them singletons. This record belongs to a study of T-cell reconstitution after alpha-beta-depleted transplantation in children. Findings and caveats of the study: Among T cells one year after transplant, newly produced cells accounted for most counts and diversity. Several hundred expanded graft clones reportedly supplied alpha-beta T cells about two months after transplant. TCRbeta diversity was high at day 60 in some patients (a result of surviving recipient T cells and thymic progenitors).

Germline CDR1 is SGHDT and CDR2 is YYEEEE. This CDR3 comprises 14 residues. Trimming removed 2 bases from V and 4 bases from J, with 10 bases in between. The TCR comes from a girl aged 2 to 9 with aplastic anemia, due to receive a stem cell transplant. The chain joins TRBV5-6 to TRBJ2-1; D gene ambiguous. Sequenced material: PBMCs, taken before TCRalphabeta/CD19-depleted stem cell transplant. The DNA for the CDR3 is TGTGCCAGCAGCTTCGTGGCAACTTACAATGAGCAGTTCTTC. This sequence encodes CASSFVATYNEQFF.